This TCR beta chain is from a study of cytomegalovirus exposure and HLA in healthy donors. Generated by immunoSEQ multiplex PCR, the TCRdb table keeps only in-frame clones and is missing some. This sample carries approximately 120,000 clones, roughly 95% of them seen once, and the ten largest clones take 1.5% to 2%. This clone was counted between two and nine times. The germline gives CDR1 SGHRS, CDR2 YFSETQ. This CDR3 spans 16 amino acids. Germline trimming cut 0 bases from V and 2 bases from J; bases unmatched to any gene: 3. The gene calls are TRBV5-1 and TRBJ2-4, with 9 bases aligning to TRBD1. The specimen sequenced was PBMCs. This receptor was obtained from a man aged 18 to 29 in good health and CMV-seronegative. The chain's CDR3 is CASSLGQGDPKNIQYF. In DNA, the CDR3 is TGCGCCAGCAGCTTGGGACAGGGGGATCCCAAAAACATTCAGTACTTC.